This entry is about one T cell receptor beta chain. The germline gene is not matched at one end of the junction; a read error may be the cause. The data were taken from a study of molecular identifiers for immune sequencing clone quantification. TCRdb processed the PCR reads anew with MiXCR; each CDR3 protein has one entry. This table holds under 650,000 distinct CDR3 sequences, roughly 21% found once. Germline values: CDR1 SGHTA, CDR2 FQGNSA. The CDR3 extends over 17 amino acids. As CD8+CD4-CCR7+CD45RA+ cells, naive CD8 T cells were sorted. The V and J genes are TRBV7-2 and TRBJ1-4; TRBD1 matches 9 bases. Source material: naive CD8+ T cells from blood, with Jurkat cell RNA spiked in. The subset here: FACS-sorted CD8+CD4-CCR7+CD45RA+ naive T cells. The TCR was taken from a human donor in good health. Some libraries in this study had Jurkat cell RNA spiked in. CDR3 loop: CASSSRTGAASNEKLLF. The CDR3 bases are TGTGCCAGCAGCTCCAGGACAGGGGCGGCATCTAATGAAAAACTGCTTTTT.